The rows below give T cell receptor beta chains drawn from one sample of a study of blood T cell repertoires in COVID-19. Repertoires were generated with immunoSEQ multiplex PCR, while TCRdb's copy carries only in-frame clones and drops some. The profile shows under 450,000 clones, roughly 87% of them singletons. The sample was PBMCs or T cells enriched from blood (not recorded which). The receptors here all came from a woman between 45 and 65 years old who had recovered from COVID-19. The conserved cysteine and the conserved F or W are not part of the CDR3 here.

CDR3 protein,V gene,J gene
ASSLGRTYEQY,TRBV5-5,TRBJ2-7
ASSQGDGGAFGELF,TRBV4-3,TRBJ2-2
ASSQDWETKNIQY,TRBV3-1/TRBV3-2,TRBJ2-4
ASSPGQGRYGYT,TRBV6-5,TRBJ1-2
ASSFQGPTEAF,TRBV7-9,TRBJ1-1
ASSLVPSGYEQY,TRBV5-4,TRBJ2-7
ASSLSSSYNEQF,TRBV5-4,TRBJ2-1
ASSSTGDQPQH,TRBV6-5,TRBJ1-5
ATSRDRGLNEAF,TRBV15,TRBJ1-1
ASSALGSRSGNTIY,TRBV2,TRBJ1-3
ASSRQVAWGYT,TRBV7-8,TRBJ1-2
ASSPRLAGGPGTGELF,TRBV11-2,TRBJ2-2
ASSFTQTIGSRETQY,TRBV7-9,TRBJ2-5
ASSLVLRDRGRSGELF,TRBV7-8,TRBJ2-2
ATTGGYGYT,TRBV12-3/TRBV12-4,TRBJ1-2
ASSQELIATNEKLF,TRBV3-1/TRBV3-2,TRBJ1-4
ASSDRGTGNTGELF,TRBV18,TRBJ2-2
SAKQGSTIY,TRBV20-1,TRBJ1-3
ASRRDRVNTEAF,TRBV19,TRBJ1-1
ASSLQATEAF,TRBV7-2,TRBJ1-1
ASSYLSPNTEAF,TRBV6-5,TRBJ1-1
AWSEGHSLQPQH,TRBV30,TRBJ1-5
ASSNQGGNTEAF,TRBV18,TRBJ1-1
ASSYRQGAYGYT,TRBV6-5,TRBJ1-2
ASSLRDRASTNEKLF,TRBV27,TRBJ1-4
ASSLAPAGGPNYNEQF,TRBV5-1,TRBJ2-1
AWSVGLGVDTQY,TRBV30,TRBJ2-3
ASSGQSYQETQY,TRBV11-2,TRBJ2-5
ASSFSRGHDGYT,TRBV11-3,TRBJ1-2
ASSPDPDSNYGYT,TRBV6-5,TRBJ1-2
ASSPSLDQPQH,TRBV18,TRBJ1-5
ASSPYGPGYGYT,TRBV7-2,TRBJ1-2
ASSYSGTGKRNEQF,TRBV6-5,TRBJ2-1
ASSPQEGANGYT,TRBV7-2,TRBJ1-2
ASSSSGAGGYNEQF,TRBV6-5,TRBJ2-1
ASTHDRGSYNSPLH,TRBV2,TRBJ1-6
ASGREVGEQY,TRBV9,TRBJ2-7
ASSQDGQRRWNTEAF,TRBV4-3,TRBJ1-1
ASSFTSGGPSYEQY,TRBV11-1,TRBJ2-7
ASSLGQTNTGELF,TRBV5-4,TRBJ2-2
ASSLEWQGGKQY,TRBV7-2,TRBJ2-7